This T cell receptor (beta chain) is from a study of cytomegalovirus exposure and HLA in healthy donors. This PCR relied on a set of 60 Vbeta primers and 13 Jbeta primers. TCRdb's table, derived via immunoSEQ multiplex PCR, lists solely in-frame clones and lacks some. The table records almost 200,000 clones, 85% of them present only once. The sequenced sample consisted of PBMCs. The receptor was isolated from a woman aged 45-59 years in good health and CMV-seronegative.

The CDR3 here is CASSGAAYNEQFF. Here the CDR3 DNA reads TGTGCCAGCAGTGGGGCAGCCTACAATGAGCAGTTCTTC. The rearrangement uses TRBV2 and TRBJ2-1; D unclear. V was pared by 4 bases and J by 2 bases, with 6 bases between. The germline V gene has CDR1 SNHLY and CDR2 FYNNEI. The CDR3 is 13 residues long.